The rows below give T cell receptor beta chains drawn from one sample of a study of memory B cells and T cells in multiple sclerosis. Assay: immunoSEQ multiplex PCR; the TCRdb copy retains only in-frame clones and omits some. Among around 7,600 clones listed, around 50% were seen once. The sample comprised memory (CD45RO+) CD8+ T cells from blood. The source of these receptors is a human donor with multiple sclerosis. The CDR3 runs from the conserved cysteine through the conserved F or W. A D gene is named only where the DNA matches it firmly. Expanded clones are given a class, and other clones once, few, many or no size at all.

size	V	J	D	DNA	CDR3
-	TRBV6-5	TRBJ2-5	TRBD1	TGTGCCAGCAGTGAGGACAGGGAACAAGAGACCCAGTACTTC	CASSEDREQETQYF
-	TRBV27	TRBJ2-7	-	TGTGCCAGCAGGGTTGGAGGAGACGGGCTTCACTTC	CASRVGGDGLHF
-	TRBV5-4	TRBJ2-1	TRBD2	TGTGCCAGCAGCCGCGAGCGGGGCGACTACAATGAGCAGTTCTTC	CASSRERGDYNEQFF
-	TRBV19	TRBJ2-7	TRBD2	TGTGCCAGTAGTATAGGAAGAGCGGGAGCCTACGAGCAGTACTTC	CASSIGRAGAYEQYF
few	TRBV4-1	TRBJ1-6	-	TGCGCCAGCAGCCCCCGGGCGGCAGGGGCCGCTAATTCACCCCTCCACTTT	CASSPRAAGAANSPLHF
-	TRBV25-1	TRBJ1-2	-	TGTGCCAGCAGTGGAGGGTTGGGCTATGGCTACACCTTC	CASSGGLGYGYTF
-	TRBV27	TRBJ2-1	-	TGTGCCAGCAGTACGGGGGACGCAGCGGATTCTTACAATGAGCAGTTCTTC	CASSTGDAADSYNEQFF
-	TRBV19	TRBJ1-1	-	TGTGCCACACGGGCCGGGGCGGGGGACACTGAAGCTTTCTTT	CATRAGAGDTEAFF
-	TRBV11-2	TRBJ2-1	-	TGTGCCAGCAGCTTTGGCGAGCAGTTCTTC	CASSFGEQFF
few	TRBV27	TRBJ2-7	TRBD2	TGTGCCAGCAGTTTCCCCGGGACTACTTTCCTGGGTTGCGAGCAGTACTTC	CASSFPGTTFLGCEQYF
-	TRBV6-4	TRBJ2-5	-	TGTGCCAGCAGTGAATTAGCAGGGGGGAAAGAGACCCAGTACTTC	CASSELAGGKETQYF
-	TRBV9	TRBJ2-1	-	TGTGCCAGCAGCGTAGGCGGAGGGGACTCCTACAATGAGCAGTTCTTC	CASSVGGGDSYNEQFF
-	TRBV7-3	TRBJ1-2	-	TGTGCCAGCAGTTCAAGCGGGGGGTTAGGCTACACCTTC	CASSSSGGLGYTF
-	TRBV5-1	TRBJ1-2	-	TGCGCCAGCAGCCTTATCGGAGGGGGGGTGGTGGACGGTAACTATGGCTACACCTTC	CASSLIGGGVVDGNYGYTF
-	TRBV30	TRBJ2-2	TRBD1	TGTGCCTGGAGTGCGGCCCCCCTAGACAGGGTCACCGGGGAGCTGTTTTTT	CAWSAAPLDRVTGELFF
medium-sized	TRBV11-2	TRBJ1-2	TRBD1	TGTGCCAGCGAAGGACAGGAATACTATGGCTACACCTTC	CASEGQEYYGYTF
medium-sized	TRBV14	TRBJ1-6	TRBD1	TGTGCCAGCAGCCTGACAGGGGGAAATTCACCCCTCCACTTT	CASSLTGGNSPLHF
-	TRBV9	TRBJ2-3	-	TGTGCCAGCAGCGCCCCCGTATTGGGCCTCGATACGCAGTATTTT	CASSAPVLGLDTQYF
-	TRBV14	TRBJ1-1	-	TGTGCCAGCAGCCAAGTAACAGAGAACACTGAAGCTTTCTTT	CASSQVTENTEAFF
-	TRBV6-5	TRBJ2-5	TRBD1	TGTGCCAGCAGTCTGGGGACAGGGTGGGAAGAGACCCAGTACTTC	CASSLGTGWEETQYF
-	TRBV6-6	TRBJ2-1	-	TGCGCCAGCAGTTACTCCCCCCTCAATGAGCAGTTCTTC	CASSYSPLNEQFF
-	TRBV6-1	TRBJ2-5	TRBD2	TGTGCCAGCAGTGGACTAGCGGGGGGGCCAGAGACCCAGTACTTC	CASSGLAGGPETQYF
-	TRBV5-4	TRBJ2-7	-	TGTGCCAGCAGCTTGGGGGTGACAGGAGGCTACAAGCAGTACTTC	CASSLGVTGGYKQYF